A selection of T cell receptor beta chains follows, all from one sample in a study of T cells in Graves' hyperthyroidism and ophthalmopathy. One entry per CDR3 protein, called by TCRdb with MiXCR from the multiplex PCR reads. The sample consists of 450,000 to 600,000 distinct CDR3 sequences, 13% to 15% of them appearing once. Sequenced input: blood. These receptor sequences come from a woman between 40 and 50 years old with Graves' hyperthyroidism. Each CDR3 is given with its conserved first and last residue. The order of the fields is V gene, D gene, clone size, J gene, CDR3 protein, CDR3 DNA. D genes are given only for firm matches. Size tells how often a clone was seen (once, few, many) or the class of an expanded clone, and some rows leave it out.

V: TRBV11-2; D: TRBD2; size: .; J: TRBJ2-5; CDR3: CASSSPGTSPFKETQYF; DNA: TGTGCCAGCAGCTCACCCGGGACTAGCCCTTTTAAAGAGACCCAGTACTTC
V: TRBV7-6; D: TRBD1; size: few; J: TRBJ2-3; CDR3: CATKRQGFGTDTQYF; DNA: TGTGCCACTAAGCGACAGGGTTTCGGCACAGATACGCAGTATTTT
V: TRBV5-1; D: TRBD2; size: many; J: TRBJ2-3; CDR3: CASSPGLAGTTDTQYF; DNA: TGCGCCAGCAGCCCTGGTTTAGCGGGCACCACAGATACGCAGTATTTT
V: TRBV29-1; D: TRBD1; size: many; J: TRBJ2-1; CDR3: CSVAGQGTYNEQFF; DNA: TGCAGCGTTGCAGGACAGGGAACCTACAATGAGCAGTTCTTC
V: TRBV28; D: .; size: many; J: TRBJ1-5; CDR3: CASRDPGDRQPQHF; DNA: TGTGCCAGCAGGGACCCAGGGGATCGTCAGCCCCAGCATTTT
V: TRBV6-1; D: .; size: few; J: TRBJ1-1; CDR3: CASSEEEQGLF; DNA: TGTGCCAGCAGTGAAGAAGAGCAGGGACTCTTT
V: TRBV7-9; D: TRBD2; size: many; J: TRBJ2-3; CDR3: CASSFERESRDTQYF; DNA: TGTGCCAGCAGCTTTGAGCGGGAGTCAAGGGATACGCAGTATTTT
V: TRBV6-1; D: .; size: .; J: TRBJ2-3; CDR3: CASSQVKTSRSTDTQYF; DNA: TGTGCCAGCAGTCAGGTAAAGACTAGTCGGAGCACAGATACGCAGTATTTT
V: TRBV10-1; D: .; size: many; J: TRBJ2-7; CDR3: CASTEEGLLDEQYF; DNA: TGCGCCAGCACTGAGGAGGGGTTGCTGGACGAGCAGTACTTC
V: TRBV20-1; D: TRBD2; size: few; J: TRBJ2-5; CDR3: CSASAVSELAGVLKGETQYF; DNA: TGCAGTGCTAGCGCCGTGTCGGAGCTAGCGGGAGTTCTCAAAGGAGAGACCCAGTACTTC
V: TRBV28; D: .; size: many; J: TRBJ1-2; CDR3: CASSRHVSSYGYTF; DNA: TGTGCCAGCAGTAGACACGTTTCCTCCTATGGCTACACCTTC
V: TRBV10-3; D: TRBD1; size: many; J: TRBJ2-4; CDR3: CAISPGQGRDIQYF; DNA: TGTGCCATCAGTCCGGGACAGGGAAGGGACATTCAGTACTTC
V: TRBV28; D: .; size: .; J: TRBJ1-2; CDR3: CASSPTKLQGPSIYGYTF; DNA: TGTGCCAGCAGTCCAACAAAACTACAGGGCCCGTCAATCTATGGCTACACCTTC
V: TRBV2; D: .; size: many; J: TRBJ1-5; CDR3: CASSGGYNQPQHF; DNA: TGTGCCAGCAGTGGGGGGTACAATCAGCCCCAGCATTTT
V: TRBV4-2; D: .; size: .; J: TRBJ2-7; CDR3: CASSQERTAGSSYEQYF; DNA: TGTGCCAGCAGCCAAGAAAGGACAGCGGGCTCATCCTACGAGCAGTACTTC
V: TRBV27; D: .; size: many; J: TRBJ1-2; CDR3: CASSSGQSNGYTF; DNA: TGTGCCAGCAGCTCCGGACAGTCTAATGGCTACACCTTC
V: TRBV7-9; D: TRBD2; size: .; J: TRBJ2-5; CDR3: CASSLVLAGQTQYF; DNA: TGTGCCAGCAGCTTAGTTCTAGCGGGCCAGACCCAGTACTTC
V: TRBV7-2; D: .; size: many; J: TRBJ2-7; CDR3: CASSLGVATRSYEQYF; DNA: TGTGCCAGCAGCTTAGGGGTAGCGACCCGCTCCTACGAGCAGTACTTC
V: TRBV5-1; D: .; size: many; J: TRBJ1-1; CDR3: CASTSDSPNTEAFF; DNA: TGCGCCAGCACCAGCGACAGCCCGAACACTGAAGCTTTCTTT
V: TRBV3-1; D: .; size: many; J: TRBJ2-1; CDR3: CASSHGGPTTNEQFF; DNA: TGTGCCAGCAGCCATGGAGGACCGACTACCAATGAGCAGTTCTTC
V: TRBV5-4; D: TRBD2; size: .; J: TRBJ2-2; CDR3: CASSLSLAGGPGELFF; DNA: TGTGCCAGCAGCTTGTCACTAGCGGGAGGGCCCGGGGAGCTGTTTTTT
V: TRBV6-2/TRBV6-3; D: TRBD1; size: .; J: TRBJ1-5; CDR3: CASSSMTGNQPQHF; DNA: TGTGCCAGCAGCTCCATGACAGGGAATCAGCCCCAGCATTTT
V: TRBV29-1; D: .; size: few; J: TRBJ2-3; CDR3: CSALAPSDTQYF; DNA: TGCAGCGCTCTAGCGCCGTCGGATACGCAGTATTTT
V: TRBV18; D: .; size: many; J: TRBJ2-3; CDR3: CASSPQTGTDTQYF; DNA: TGTGCCAGCTCACCCCAGACGGGCACAGATACGCAGTATTTT
V: TRBV20-1; D: TRBD2; size: many; J: TRBJ2-7; CDR3: CSASTSGSSYEQYF; DNA: TGCAGTGCTAGCACTAGCGGGAGCTCCTACGAGCAGTACTTC
V: TRBV29-1; D: .; size: few; J: TRBJ2-1; CDR3: CSVAQGHEQFF; DNA: TGCAGCGTTGCCCAGGGGCATGAGCAGTTCTTC
V: TRBV5-1; D: .; size: few; J: TRBJ1-2; CDR3: CASSLAPGNYGYTF; DNA: TGCGCCAGCAGCTTGGCCCCGGGGAACTATGGCTACACCTTC
V: TRBV5-1; D: TRBD1; size: many; J: TRBJ1-5; CDR3: CASSLGQGDLVGDQPQHF; DNA: TGCGCCAGCAGCTTGGGACAGGGAGACCTCGTTGGAGATCAGCCCCAGCATTTT
V: TRBV5-1; D: TRBD2; size: .; J: TRBJ2-3; CDR3: CASSLPLAGAWGTDTQYF; DNA: TGCGCCAGCAGCTTGCCACTAGCGGGAGCTTGGGGCACAGATACGCAGTATTTT
V: TRBV27; D: TRBD2; size: many; J: TRBJ2-7; CDR3: CASRGAAGGAYEQYF; DNA: TGTGCCAGCAGGGGGGCGGCGGGAGGTGCCTACGAGCAGTACTTC
V: TRBV4-1; D: TRBD1; size: .; J: TRBJ1-6; CDR3: CASSPSTFRDRVSPLHF; DNA: TGCGCCAGCAGCCCCTCGACCTTCCGGGACAGGGTATCACCCCTCCACTTT
V: TRBV9; D: TRBD1; size: few; J: TRBJ1-1; CDR3: CASSVGQGAPEAFF; DNA: TGTGCCAGCAGCGTCGGACAGGGGGCCCCTGAAGCTTTCTTT
V: TRBV6-1; D: TRBD1; size: .; J: TRBJ2-7; CDR3: CASSLPPGQSYEQYF; DNA: TGTGCCAGCAGCCTACCGCCGGGACAGAGCTACGAGCAGTACTTC
V: TRBV11-3; D: TRBD1; size: many; J: TRBJ2-1; CDR3: CASSSYLGWTGVSYNEQFF; DNA: TGTGCCAGCAGCTCCTACCTCGGATGGACAGGGGTCTCCTACAATGAGCAGTTCTTC
V: TRBV27; D: TRBD1; size: few; J: TRBJ1-1; CDR3: CASSKTGRETEAFF; DNA: TGTGCCAGCAGCAAGACAGGGAGAGAAACTGAAGCTTTCTTT
V: TRBV7-9; D: .; size: .; J: TRBJ1-1; CDR3: CASSLNSGNTEAFF; DNA: TGTGCCAGCAGCTTAAACAGTGGGAACACTGAAGCTTTCTTT
V: TRBV6-1; D: .; size: many; J: TRBJ1-5; CDR3: CASSEVTSNQPQHF; DNA: TGTGCCAGCAGTGAAGTAACCAGCAATCAGCCCCAGCATTTT
V: TRBV4-1; D: .; size: .; J: TRBJ2-5; CDR3: CASSQALIGSEETQYF; DNA: TGCGCCAGCAGCCAAGCCCTGATCGGGTCAGAAGAGACCCAGTACTTC
V: TRBV27; D: .; size: .; J: TRBJ2-7; CDR3: CASSSGHLEEQYF; DNA: TGTGCCAGCAGTTCCGGACACTTAGAGGAGCAGTACTTC
V: TRBV2; D: .; size: few; J: TRBJ1-1; CDR3: CASSGAMNTEAFF; DNA: TGTGCCAGCTCTGGGGCCATGAACACTGAAGCTTTCTTT
V: TRBV6-5; D: .; size: .; J: TRBJ2-3; CDR3: CASSYGGSTDTQYF; DNA: TGTGCCAGCAGTTACGGGGGAAGCACAGATACGCAGTATTTT
V: TRBV20-1; D: TRBD1; size: few; J: TRBJ2-1; CDR3: CSASGGTGAYNEQFF; DNA: TGCAGTGCTAGTGGTGGGACAGGGGCCTACAATGAGCAGTTCTTC
V: TRBV20-1; D: TRBD1; size: .; J: TRBJ1-6; CDR3: CSARPGQGAVSPLHF; DNA: TGCAGTGCTCGACCTGGACAGGGGGCGGTTTCACCCCTCCACTTT
V: TRBV3-1; D: .; size: many; J: TRBJ1-5; CDR3: CASSPMSGDQPQHF; DNA: TGTGCCAGCAGCCCGATGTCAGGTGATCAGCCCCAGCATTTT
V: TRBV6-1; D: .; size: few; J: TRBJ1-1; CDR3: CASTLRGDTEAFF; DNA: TGTGCCAGCACCTTACGGGGGGACACTGAAGCTTTCTTT
V: TRBV7-8; D: TRBD2; size: .; J: TRBJ2-1; CDR3: CASSLAWLAGGQNEQFF; DNA: TGTGCCAGCAGCTTAGCGTGGCTAGCGGGAGGGCAAAATGAGCAGTTCTTC
V: TRBV29-1; D: .; size: few; J: TRBJ1-1; CDR3: CSVVGRLNTEAFF; DNA: TGCAGCGTTGTTGGACGGCTGAACACTGAAGCTTTCTTT
V: TRBV14; D: .; size: .; J: TRBJ2-1; CDR3: CASSQVGGGAYNEQFF; DNA: TGTGCCAGCAGCCAAGTAGGGGGGGGCGCCTACAATGAGCAGTTCTTC